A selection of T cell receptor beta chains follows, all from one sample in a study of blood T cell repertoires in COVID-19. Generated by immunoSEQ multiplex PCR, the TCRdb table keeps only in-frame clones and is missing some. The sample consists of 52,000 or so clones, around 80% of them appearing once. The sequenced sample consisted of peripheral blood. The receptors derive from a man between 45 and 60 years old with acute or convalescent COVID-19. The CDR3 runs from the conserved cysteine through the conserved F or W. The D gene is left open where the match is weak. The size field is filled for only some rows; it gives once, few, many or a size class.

TGTGCCAGTAGTCCGTCCGGGACAGTCATGAACACTGAAGCTTTCTTT	CASSPSGTVMNTEAFF	.	TRBJ1-1	TRBV19	TRBD1
TGTGCCAGCAGCGGACTAGCGGTCCCCGGAGAGACCCAGTACTTC	CASSGLAVPGETQYF	.	TRBJ2-5	TRBV2	TRBD2
TGTGCTAGTGGTTTGGTACTTGGACAAACCTGGGACACCGGGGAGCTGTTTTTT	CASGLVLGQTWDTGELFF	.	TRBJ2-2	TRBV12-5	.
TGTGCCTGGAGGGGACAGGGGGGACAGCCCCAGCATTTT	CAWRGQGGQPQHF	.	TRBJ1-5	TRBV30	TRBD1
TGTGCCACCAGTGATTTCGTGGCCGGGAAGCAAGAGACCCAGTACTTC	CATSDFVAGKQETQYF	.	TRBJ2-5	TRBV24-1	.
TGCGCCAGCAGCCGACGTCCGGGACAGGAGCGGTCAGATACGCAGTATTTT	CASSRRPGQERSDTQYF	few	TRBJ2-3	TRBV4-1	TRBD1
TGTGCCAGCAGTGCGACAGACCAGAACACCGGGGAGCTGTTTTTT	CASSATDQNTGELFF	.	TRBJ2-2	TRBV7-9	.
TGTGCCAGCTCTCGGGGTAATTCACCCCTCCACTTT	CASSRGNSPLHF	.	TRBJ1-6	TRBV6-5	.
TGTGCCAGCAGTTTGGGGGCCAACCAAGAGACCCAGTACTTC	CASSLGANQETQYF	few	TRBJ2-5	TRBV28	.
TGTGCCAGCAGTTTAACTAGCTCCGAGCAGTACTTC	CASSLTSSEQYF	.	TRBJ2-7	TRBV28	.
TGCGCCAGCAGTGAAGGCGGGGAAGAGACCCAGTACTTC	CASSEGGEETQYF	.	TRBJ2-5	TRBV10-1	.
TGTGCCAGCAGTCCCCGGGACACCAGCTATGGCTACACCTTC	CASSPRDTSYGYTF	.	TRBJ1-2	TRBV5-4	.
TGTGCCAGCAGTTTAGGACAGCACCTGGAGCAGTACTTC	CASSLGQHLEQYF	.	TRBJ2-7	TRBV12-3/TRBV12-4	.
TGTGCCAGCAGCTCTAGTCCGGGACAGGGTATCGATGAGCAGTTCTTC	CASSSSPGQGIDEQFF	.	TRBJ2-1	TRBV7-3	TRBD1
TGTGCCAGCTCGCCCGGGACAGGGGCTTTCTACGAGCAGTACTTC	CASSPGTGAFYEQYF	few	TRBJ2-7	TRBV18	TRBD1
TGTGCCTGGAGTGTGAGAAATTCACCCCTCCACTTT	CAWSVRNSPLHF	.	TRBJ1-6	TRBV30	.
TGCGCCAGCAGCCTCTGGGGCTCTAGCACAGATACGCAGTATTTT	CASSLWGSSTDTQYF	once	TRBJ2-3	TRBV5-1	.
TGTGCCATCAGCGGGGAGTACGAGCAGTACTTC	CAISGEYEQYF	.	TRBJ2-7	TRBV10-3	.
TGTGCCAGCAGCCCCACTCGGGGGGACACCGGGGAGCTGTTTTTT	CASSPTRGDTGELFF	.	TRBJ2-2	TRBV7-9	TRBD2
TGTGCCAGCAGCGTTAGCGGGGGCCTCAATGAGCAGTTCTTC	CASSVSGGLNEQFF	.	TRBJ2-1	TRBV7-8	TRBD2
TGTGCCAGCAGTTTCGTGAGCACAGATACGCAGTATTTT	CASSFVSTDTQYF	.	TRBJ2-3	TRBV27	.
TGTGCCAGCAGCTCGAGGGGGGGCTCGGGTGAGCAGTACTTC	CASSSRGGSGEQYF	.	TRBJ2-7	TRBV11-2	.
TGTGCCAGTAAACCAGACGGGAGGTTTCATGAGCAGTTCTTC	CASKPDGRFHEQFF	.	TRBJ2-1	TRBV19	TRBD2
TGTGCCTGGAGTGTACGTGGACAGGAGAGGAAGGAGACCCAGTACTTC	CAWSVRGQERKETQYF	.	TRBJ2-5	TRBV30	TRBD1
TGTGCCAGTAGCGACAGGGGGCACAGCAATTCACCCCTCCACTTT	CASSDRGHSNSPLHF	.	TRBJ1-6	TRBV19	TRBD1
TGTGCCAGCAGTGAAGCGACAGGGGAGCGTACTGAAGCTTTCTTT	CASSEATGERTEAFF	.	TRBJ1-1	TRBV6-1	TRBD1
TGCAGCGCCGGACAGGGGAACGAGCAGTACTTC	CSAGQGNEQYF	.	TRBJ2-7	TRBV29-1	TRBD1
TGTGCCAGTAGTATATCGACGGGGGGTAAAGGGACCCAGTACTTC	CASSISTGGKGTQYF	few	TRBJ2-5	TRBV19	TRBD2
TGCGCCAGCAGCCAAACAAGTGAAGCTTTCTTT	CASSQTSEAFF	.	TRBJ1-1	TRBV4-1	.
TGTGCCAGTAGTATGTTGAGCCAAGAGACCCAGTACTTC	CASSMLSQETQYF	.	TRBJ2-5	TRBV19	.
TGTGCCAGCAGCATGAGGTCTAGGGGGGGGGATAATTCACCCCTCCACTTT	CASSMRSRGGDNSPLHF	.	TRBJ1-6	TRBV21-1	.
TGTGCCAGCACCAGACAGGGGAGGTACGAGCAGTACTTC	CASTRQGRYEQYF	.	TRBJ2-7	TRBV2	TRBD1
TGCAGTGCAAGTGGTCTAGCGGGGATCAATGAGCAGTTCTTC	CSASGLAGINEQFF	.	TRBJ2-1	TRBV20-1	TRBD2
TGTGCCGGATCTACTCAGGGTGAAAAACTGTTTTTT	CAGSTQGEKLFF	.	TRBJ1-4	TRBV2	.
TGCGCCAGCAGTGAGTCCCCAGAGGGTCCCGGGGAGACCCAGTACTTC	CASSESPEGPGETQYF	.	TRBJ2-5	TRBV10-1	.
TGCAGCGCTTCACAGGGAGACACTGAAGCTTTCTTT	CSASQGDTEAFF	.	TRBJ1-1	TRBV29-1	.
TGTGCCAGCAGTTATCGGGAGGACTATTATAGCAATCAGCCCCAGCATTTT	CASSYREDYYSNQPQHF	.	TRBJ1-5	TRBV6-2/TRBV6-3	.
TGTGCCAGTAGTAAATCTAGGACTAACACCGGGGAGCTGTTTTTT	CASSKSRTNTGELFF	.	TRBJ2-2	TRBV19	.
TGTGCCAGCAGTCCCAGGGGACAGAATGAAAAACTGTTTTTT	CASSPRGQNEKLFF	.	TRBJ1-4	TRBV6-1	TRBD1
TGTGCCAGCAACCTGGGACAGGGGAAGTCAGATACGCAGTATTTT	CASNLGQGKSDTQYF	.	TRBJ2-3	TRBV7-9	TRBD1
TGTGCCAGCAGTTTATCCTCCCAGGGCGTGGGAGAGACCCAGTACTTC	CASSLSSQGVGETQYF	.	TRBJ2-5	TRBV27	.
TGTGCCAGCTCTCTCGCGACGGGGGATCAAGAGACCCAGTACTTC	CASSLATGDQETQYF	few	TRBJ2-5	TRBV18	.
TGTGCCATCAGTGAGTCGGGGGGGGATAATAATTCACCCCTCCACTTT	CAISESGGDNNSPLHF	.	TRBJ1-6	TRBV10-3	.
TGCGCCAGCAGCTTGGGACAGGCTAACTATGGCTACACCTTC	CASSLGQANYGYTF	.	TRBJ1-2	TRBV5-1	.
TGTGCCAGCAGCGAGGACAGGGGGCTAACTGAAGCTTTCTTT	CASSEDRGLTEAFF	once	TRBJ1-1	TRBV6-5	TRBD1
TGTGCCATCAGGTCCGTTGCAACTAATGAAAAACTGTTTTTT	CAIRSVATNEKLFF	.	TRBJ1-4	TRBV10-3	.
TGCAGCGTTGAGGTGGGACAGGCAGGCTACGAGCAGTACTTC	CSVEVGQAGYEQYF	.	TRBJ2-7	TRBV29-1	TRBD1
TGTGCCAGCAGCCCCGGTGGGGGGGGCTCCTACGAGCAGTACTTC	CASSPGGGGSYEQYF	.	TRBJ2-7	TRBV11-2	TRBD2
TGCAGCGTCTCGGGACTAGCGGGAGGATCCAAAAACATTCAGTACTTC	CSVSGLAGGSKNIQYF	.	TRBJ2-4	TRBV29-1	TRBD2
TGTGCCAGCAGTAGGACAGGGGGATGGGAGACCCAGTACTTC	CASSRTGGWETQYF	.	TRBJ2-5	TRBV27	TRBD1
TGTGCCAGCAGTGAGAGCGGGGGTCGCATTCAGTACTTC	CASSESGGRIQYF	.	TRBJ2-4	TRBV2	TRBD2
TGTGCCAGCAGTTACACCGGAGGGGACGGCTACACCTTC	CASSYTGGDGYTF	.	TRBJ1-2	TRBV28	.
TGTGCCAGCAGTTCGCCGGGACAGGGGATGGGCGAGCAGTACTTC	CASSSPGQGMGEQYF	.	TRBJ2-7	TRBV28	TRBD1
TGTGCCATCTCCCCAGGGCCACAAGAGACCCAGTACTTC	CAISPGPQETQYF	.	TRBJ2-5	TRBV10-3	.
TGTGCCAGTAGTTCGGGGGGCGGCACAGATACGCAGTATTTT	CASSSGGGTDTQYF	once	TRBJ2-3	TRBV19	.
TGTGCCAGCTCACCTCCGACTAGCGGGAGAACAGATACGCAGTATTTT	CASSPPTSGRTDTQYF	.	TRBJ2-3	TRBV18	TRBD2
TGTGCCAGCTCACCAGGCACAGGGTACGAGCAGTACTTC	CASSPGTGYEQYF	.	TRBJ2-7	TRBV18	.
TGTGCCAGCAGTGAGTCTACAGGGTATAATTCACCCCTCCACTTT	CASSESTGYNSPLHF	.	TRBJ1-6	TRBV6-4	.
TGTGCCAGCAGCGCGCGGGCAGTTTTGAACACTGAAGCTTTCTTT	CASSARAVLNTEAFF	.	TRBJ1-1	TRBV9	.
TGTGCCAGCGGGACGTCTCGGGGGAATCAGCCCCAGCATTTT	CASGTSRGNQPQHF	few	TRBJ1-5	TRBV2	.